This T cell receptor beta chain comes out of a study of human T cells and chemical hapten exposure (dated by TCRdb to about 2021). Study-wide context: For sensitization, 2% DPC in acetone was applied to a roughly 2 cm by roughly 2 cm area of upper inner arm skin. Throughout the approximately 22-week study period, patients were also given weekly therapeutic DPC doses on the scalp. Patch testing on the upper back used Finn chambers containing 0.01% DPC, with scoring done after 6 days according to International Contact Dermatitis Research Group standards. The patient cohort, mostly female, included alopecia areata with under or over 50% scalp involvement, alopecia totalis and alopecia universalis. Libraries were pooled for sequencing, and per-sample TCR yields varied mainly because of small differences in library volumes within the pool. Peripheral blood TCR repertoire changes were tracked in vivo in alopecia patients during primary and secondary sensitization to the hapten diphenylcyclopropenone (DPC). Blood was sampled from patients pre-sensitization (week 0) and at 2, 6 and about 24 weeks after DPC sensitization. Blood for TCR sequencing was provided by twenty-nine alopecia patients at one to four time points (pre-sensitization, 2, 6 and 24 weeks).

In regard to this clonotype: The target of this receptor is not known. No base quality values were provided; no much bigger clone lies one nucleotide off.

What the time point label conveys for this sample: pre-sensitization, week 0. Interpreted using the paper, the treatment or condition label stands for: therapeutic diphenylcyclopropenone sensitization with weekly scalp DPC. At every patch-test visit, the blood draw took place before the patch test was put on. To be eligible, patients had to be aged 18 to 70, diagnosed with alopecia and judged suitable for DPC therapy, while pregnant patients were excluded. Total RNA was isolated from unfractionated whole blood collected in Tempus Blood RNA tubes. The germline V and J ends show losses of 1 base and 3 bases respectively, and no gene match explains 8 bases of the junction. From cysteine to phenylalanine, the CDR3 is 16 amino acids long. Here the CDR3 DNA is all that survives: 48 bases in frame from base 1. The germline V gene provides CDR1 MGHDK and CDR2 SYGVNS. The library was made by RACE. For sequencing, a NextSeq 500 was employed. During library preparation, unique molecular identifiers were attached to individual cDNA molecules so that TCRs could be counted in a quantitative, reproducible way. For every blood RNA sample, sequencing covered both the TCR alpha and TCR beta chains. The original pipeline was this. Samples had a median of roughly 100,000 TCRs, with a range from roughly 20,000 to 690,600. The Decombinator software suite was used to annotate the V, J and CDR3 of the TCR reads. Every sample was subsampled to the same number of TCRs (28,000) for the PS versus PT1 abundance plots. Expanded TCRs were defined as absent before sensitization and observed at least eight times at the 2-week time point. The public sequencing data were trimmed at Q25 with fastp and processed into clonotypes with MiXCR by TCRdb, which kept only in-frame beta chains. Every distinct CDR3 protein forms one entry, paired with its most common genes and DNA. It is TCRdb's table, rather than the study itself, that gives the V and J calls and clone size. The sample table shows approximately 370,000 distinct CDR3 sequences, and around 5.5% are seen once. Clones ranked in the top ten supply around 8% of the sample.

General conclusions and limits of the study: Patch test score was positively correlated with the number of PT1 expanded TCRs, with significance at thresholds 8, 16 and 32 but not at 4. DPC sensitization did not change the number of TCRs with a frequency above 1 in 1000, and there was no evidence of changes in global repertoire structure. Repeated subsampling changed both the strength of the expansion versus patch-test correlation and the threshold at which that correlation became significant. Compared with pre-sensitization or healthy control sets, expanded TCRs formed significantly more large CDR3 similarity clusters, which is consistent with antigen-driven responses. Because all patients had alopecia, a presumed autoimmune disease, the immune response of the patients might differ from that of healthy individuals.

Recombination connected TRBV25-1 to TRBJ2-7; 8 central bases correspond to TRBD1. Here the sequenced sample was whole blood, taken in connection with sensitization to the hapten diphenylcyclopropenone (DPC). The receptor's source is a woman aged 18-29 years with alopecia areata. Some clones in this sample may be carry-over from other donors' samples. The bases are TGTGCCAGCAGTGAATGGGGACAGGAAAAGCACTACGAGCAGTACTTC. Translated, this is CASSEWGQEKHYEQYF.